The present T cell receptor beta chain was sequenced within a study of shared clonotypes between healthy human individuals. Study in general: The study used three CD4 naive, three CD4 memory, two CD8 naive and one CD8 memory plate per donor.

Whole-study findings and limits: Clonotypes not shared had lower generation probabilities than those common to all four donors.

Germline CDR1 and CDR2: GTSNPN and SVGIG (reference sequence). This CDR3 has 13 amino acids. V was cut by 0 bases and J by 6 bases, with 10 bases left in between. Using roughly 180 ng DNA, about 30,000 T cell genomes, the sorted-subset replicate PCRs were run. Only in-frame clones appear in the TCRdb table, and some are missing; sequencing was by immunoSEQ multiplex PCR. Among roughly 2.4 million clones listed, approximately 96% were seen once. Regarding this clone: Its matching antigen is unknown.

The receptor was derived from a man younger than 35 in good health. Sequenced sample: naive CD4+ T cells sorted from blood. Indicated subset: CD45RA+ positively selected. V usage is TRBV30 and J usage is TRBJ2-3; D possibly corresponds to TRBD2 (6 bases). The DNA of the CDR3 is TGTGCCTGGAGTGTCACTGCGGGGGATACGCAGTATTTT. Amino acid sequence: CAWSVTAGDTQYF. The full variable domain, completed using reference TRBV30 and TRBJ2-3, is SQTIHQWPATLVQPVGSPLSLECTVEGTSNPNLYWYRQAAGRGLQLLFYSVGIGQISSEVPQNLSASRPQDRQFILSSKKLLLSDSGFYLCAWSVTAGDTQYFGPGTRLTVL.